This is a list of T cell receptor beta chains from one sample in a study of identical twins. Using its own MiXCR run on the 5' RACE reads, TCRdb lists one record per CDR3 protein. The data show 1,800,000 or so distinct CDR3 sequences, around 33% seen once. Sequencing input: cord blood. These receptor sequences come from a newborn girl in good health. Both conserved end residues are part of each CDR3. D genes are given only for firm matches. Clone size is given for some rows only: seen once, a few or many times, or a class if the clone is expanded.

size: NA; J: TRBJ1-1; V: TRBV6-1; D: NA; DNA: TGTGCCAGCAGTGAATCGGGGAGTGGCACTGAAGCTTTCTTT; CDR3: CASSESGSGTEAFF
size: few; J: TRBJ1-2; V: TRBV5-1; D: NA; DNA: TGCGCCAGCAGCTTGGCTCCCAGTGACTATGGCTACACCTTC; CDR3: CASSLAPSDYGYTF
size: NA; J: TRBJ2-3; V: TRBV6-6; D: NA; DNA: TGTGCCAGCAGTACCCCCGGGGCGTCTACGCAGTATTTT; CDR3: CASSTPGASTQYF
size: once; J: TRBJ1-2; V: TRBV27; D: NA; DNA: TGTGCCAGCAGTTTTGCCGGGGCGGCCCATGGCTGCACCTTC; CDR3: CASSFAGAAHGCTF
size: NA; J: TRBJ1-6; V: TRBV6-6; D: NA; DNA: TGTGCCAGCAGTTACAGGGTCCTTGATTTGGGTGTTCCACCCCTCCACTTT; CDR3: CASSYRVLDLGVPPLHF
size: few; J: TRBJ2-1; V: TRBV2; D: TRBD2; DNA: TGTGCCAGCAGCGTTAGCGGGGGGCGGAACAATGAGCAGTTCTTC; CDR3: CASSVSGGRNNEQFF
size: NA; J: TRBJ1-1; V: TRBV5-1; D: TRBD1; DNA: TGCGCCAGCAGCCACCGACAGGGAGACACTGAAGCTTTCTTT; CDR3: CASSHRQGDTEAFF
size: NA; J: TRBJ2-7; V: TRBV28; D: NA; DNA: TGTGCCAGCAGTCCTCACAGCGCCACCTCCTACGAGCAGTACTTC; CDR3: CASSPHSATSYEQYF
size: few; J: TRBJ1-2; V: TRBV7-9; D: TRBD1; DNA: TGTGCCAGCAGCTTGGAGGGGGCGCTCTACTATGGCTACACCTTC; CDR3: CASSLEGALYYGYTF
size: few; J: TRBJ2-3; V: TRBV4-2; D: NA; DNA: TGTGCCAGCAGCCAAGTAGCGACAACAGATACGCAGTATTTT; CDR3: CASSQVATTDTQYF
size: NA; J: TRBJ2-5; V: TRBV20-1; D: NA; DNA: TGCAGTGCTGCCCGACTACCCCAAGAGACCCAGTACTTC; CDR3: CSAARLPQETQYF
size: NA; J: TRBJ2-7; V: TRBV20-1; D: TRBD2; DNA: TGCAGTGCTAGAGGGACTAGCGGGAGTACCTACGAGCAGTACTTC; CDR3: CSARGTSGSTYEQYF
size: few; J: TRBJ2-1; V: TRBV13; D: TRBD2; DNA: TGTGCCAGCAGCGCCCGGGAGGTCGGTGAGCAGTTCTTC; CDR3: CASSAREVGEQFF
size: few; J: TRBJ2-4; V: TRBV9; D: TRBD1; DNA: TGTGCCAGCAGCTCCGACAGGGGGCGAAACACTCAGTACTTC; CDR3: CASSSDRGRNTQYF
size: many; J: TRBJ2-7; V: TRBV29-1; D: NA; DNA: TGCAGCGTTGAAGAGTTCGGTTGGTACGAGCAGTACTTC; CDR3: CSVEEFGWYEQYF
size: few; J: TRBJ1-4; V: TRBV28; D: NA; DNA: TGTGCCAGCAGTTTTCGTCGTCGGGTTACTAATGAAAAACTGTTTTTT; CDR3: CASSFRRRVTNEKLFF
size: NA; J: TRBJ2-7; V: TRBV20-1; D: TRBD2; DNA: TGCAGTGCTATCCCCGGGACTAGCGGGAAAGGCGAGCAGTACTTC; CDR3: CSAIPGTSGKGEQYF
size: NA; J: TRBJ2-3; V: TRBV6-6; D: TRBD2; DNA: TGTGCCAGCAGTCTAAAAGCGGGGGGGCCGACAGATACGCAGTATTTT; CDR3: CASSLKAGGPTDTQYF
size: NA; J: TRBJ2-1; V: TRBV30; D: TRBD2; DNA: TGTGCCTGGAGTGTAAGCGGGGCCTACAATGAGCAGTTCTTC; CDR3: CAWSVSGAYNEQFF
size: NA; J: TRBJ2-1; V: TRBV9; D: NA; DNA: TGTGCCAGCAGCCCCCGGGACCCCACTTACAATGAGCAGTTCTTC; CDR3: CASSPRDPTYNEQFF
size: NA; J: TRBJ2-6; V: TRBV9; D: NA; DNA: TGTGCCAGCAGCGTAGCCGGAAACTCTGGGGCCAACGTCCTGACTTTC; CDR3: CASSVAGNSGANVLTF
size: NA; J: TRBJ1-2; V: TRBV5-1; D: TRBD1; DNA: TGCGCCAGCGGACGGGACAGAACCTATGGCTACACCTTC; CDR3: CASGRDRTYGYTF
size: few; J: TRBJ2-1; V: TRBV3-1; D: TRBD2; DNA: TGTGCCAGCAGCCAAGATCCTAGCGGGGGGGCCAATGAGCAGTTCTTC; CDR3: CASSQDPSGGANEQFF
size: NA; J: TRBJ1-4; V: TRBV7-9; D: TRBD1; DNA: TGTGCCAGCAGCCCACAGGGGGCTTTTGAAAAACTGTTTTTT; CDR3: CASSPQGAFEKLFF
size: NA; J: TRBJ2-7; V: TRBV27; D: TRBD2; DNA: TGTGCCAGCAGGGTGACTAGCTCCCACGAGCAGTACTTC; CDR3: CASRVTSSHEQYF
size: NA; J: TRBJ1-2; V: TRBV20-1; D: NA; DNA: TGCAGTGCTAGAGTTGGCAGAAACCGCTATGGCTACACCTTC; CDR3: CSARVGRNRYGYTF
size: NA; J: TRBJ1-2; V: TRBV27; D: TRBD1; DNA: TGTGCCAGCAGTTCCCGGACAGGGGTTAACTATGGCTACACCTTC; CDR3: CASSSRTGVNYGYTF
size: NA; J: TRBJ2-2; V: TRBV29-1; D: NA; DNA: TGCAGCGCCCCCACCCACACCGGGGAGCTGTTTTTT; CDR3: CSAPTHTGELFF
size: few; J: TRBJ1-2; V: TRBV6-6; D: NA; DNA: TGTGCCAGCAGTTCCCGAGGCAGGGCCGGCCATAACTATGGCTACACCTTC; CDR3: CASSSRGRAGHNYGYTF
size: few; J: TRBJ1-4; V: TRBV20-1; D: TRBD1; DNA: TGCAGTGCAGACTCGGACAGGGGAGGAGAAAAACTGTTTTTT; CDR3: CSADSDRGGEKLFF
size: few; J: TRBJ2-3; V: TRBV25-1; D: TRBD2; DNA: TGTGCCAGCAGTGACCTACTAGCGGGGAACTCAGATACGCAGTATTTT; CDR3: CASSDLLAGNSDTQYF
size: NA; J: TRBJ2-1; V: TRBV3-1; D: TRBD2; DNA: TGTGCCAGCAGCCAACGACTAGCGGGGGATGTCTACGAGCAGTTCTTC; CDR3: CASSQRLAGDVYEQFF
size: NA; J: TRBJ2-3; V: TRBV6-5; D: TRBD2; DNA: TGTGCCAGCAGTTATCGTCTAGCGGGAGTTTCAGATACGCAGTATTTT; CDR3: CASSYRLAGVSDTQYF
size: once; J: TRBJ1-1; V: TRBV5-1; D: NA; DNA: TGCGCCAGCAGCAGGATCGGGACGGGGAACGCTGAAGCTTTCTTT; CDR3: CASSRIGTGNAEAFF
size: NA; J: TRBJ1-5; V: TRBV7-2; D: NA; DNA: TGTGCCAGCAGCTCTGGGGGGGATAGCAATCAGCCCCAGCATTTT; CDR3: CASSSGGDSNQPQHF
size: NA; J: TRBJ2-7; V: TRBV27; D: NA; DNA: TGTGCCAGCAGGGAGGGGGGATCGTACAATGAGCAGTACTTC; CDR3: CASREGGSYNEQYF
size: NA; J: TRBJ2-1; V: TRBV6-2/TRBV6-3; D: NA; DNA: TGTGCCAGCAGTTCGACCGTTGGGGGAGTTGTTAATGAGCAGTTCTTC; CDR3: CASSSTVGGVVNEQFF
size: NA; J: TRBJ2-1; V: TRBV29-1; D: TRBD1; DNA: TGCAGCGCTGATGGGACAGGGGTCTACAATGAGCGGTTCTTC; CDR3: CSADGTGVYNERFF
size: many; J: TRBJ2-3; V: TRBV5-1; D: NA; DNA: TGCGCCAGCATAGGCGGGCCCAGCACAGATACGCAGTATTTT; CDR3: CASIGGPSTDTQYF
size: NA; J: TRBJ2-7; V: TRBV13; D: TRBD2; DNA: TGTGCCAGCAGCTTCCCGTCTAGCGGGAGGTACAATGAGCAGTACTTC; CDR3: CASSFPSSGRYNEQYF
size: NA; J: TRBJ2-3; V: TRBV4-1; D: NA; DNA: TGCGCCAGCAGCCAAACTTCAACAGCGGCAGGCACAGATACGCAGTATTTT; CDR3: CASSQTSTAAGTDTQYF
size: many; J: TRBJ2-1; V: TRBV4-2; D: TRBD2; DNA: TGTGCCAGCAGCCAAGATAGGGCTAGCGGGGGCAATGAGCAGTTCTTC; CDR3: CASSQDRASGGNEQFF
size: NA; J: TRBJ1-6; V: TRBV12-3/TRBV12-4; D: TRBD1; DNA: TGTGCCAGCAGTGGACAGGGAGAAAATTCACCCCTCCACTTT; CDR3: CASSGQGENSPLHF
size: NA; J: TRBJ1-4; V: TRBV6-2/TRBV6-3; D: TRBD1; DNA: TGTGCCAGCAGGGACAGGGGGCGCAATGAAAAACTGTTTTTT; CDR3: CASRDRGRNEKLFF
size: few; J: TRBJ1-2; V: TRBV14; D: NA; DNA: TGTGCCAGCAGCCAAGATCCCCCAACCGAAGGTTTAAGGGGCTACACCTTC; CDR3: CASSQDPPTEGLRGYTF
size: NA; J: TRBJ2-5; V: TRBV20-1; D: TRBD2; DNA: TGCAGTGCTAGCCGGACTAGCGGGGGGGCTACCAATGAGCAGTACTTC; CDR3: CSASRTSGGATNEQYF
size: NA; J: TRBJ2-7; V: TRBV7-9; D: TRBD2; DNA: TGTGCCAGCAGCTCAGGGACTAGCGCTAAACACAATGAGCAGTACTTC; CDR3: CASSSGTSAKHNEQYF
size: few; J: TRBJ2-7; V: TRBV20-1; D: TRBD1; DNA: TGCAGTCCTAGTCCCGGGACAGCATACGAGCAGTACTTC; CDR3: CSPSPGTAYEQYF
size: few; J: TRBJ1-4; V: TRBV12-3/TRBV12-4; D: NA; DNA: TGTGCCAGCAGTTTAGGGAGGGGGAGAAGTAATGAAAAACTGTTTTTT; CDR3: CASSLGRGRSNEKLFF
size: NA; J: TRBJ2-5; V: TRBV4-1; D: NA; DNA: TGCGCCAGCAGCCAAGAGGCAGGCCAAGAGACCCAGTACTTC; CDR3: CASSQEAGQETQYF
size: NA; J: TRBJ1-2; V: TRBV12-5; D: NA; DNA: TGTGCTAGTGGTTTGACAAAAGACTATGGCTACACCTTC; CDR3: CASGLTKDYGYTF